Below are 22 T cell receptor beta chains sequenced from a single sample in a study of blood T cells in healthy people across ages. Using a J-beta primer mix together with a sample-barcoded 5' primer, a second PCR was run for roughly 6 to 11 cycles. TCRdb used MiXCR to reprocess the 5' RACE reads, holding one entry per CDR3 protein. The data contain hundreds of thousands of distinct CDR3 sequences, 56% of them singletons. Sequences were obtained from blood. The receptors stem from a man aged 35 to 55 in good health.

This clonotype was found a few times. This chain uses TRBV20-1 with TRBJ2-7; D is possibly TRBD2 (5 bases). The germline V and J ends were trimmed by 5 bases and 0 bases, with 17 bases remaining between them. CDR3 size: 15 residues. CDR1 and CDR2 (germline): DFQATT, SNEGSKA (reference sequence). CDR3 bases: TGCAGTGCTCCCAACATGCTAGCCTTCTCCTACGAGCAGTACTTC. This translates into CSAPNMLAFSYEQYF.

This clonotype was seen once. The J gene is TRBJ2-5, the V gene TRBV20-1; no clear D. Germline CDR1 DFQATT, CDR2 SNEGSKA (reference sequence). V was trimmed by 5 bases and J by 4 bases, leaving 17 bases between them. The CDR3 runs to 14 residues. Written as DNA, the CDR3 is TGCAGTGCTTCGTCTGGAACTTCGGGAGAGACCCAGTACTTC. It specifies CSASSGTSGETQYF.

The table lists this clonotype with a few counts. The chain employs TRBV28 and TRBJ2-5; TRBD1 aligns across 7 bases. This CDR3 is built from 14 residues. Germline V gives CDR1 MDHEN, CDR2 SYDVKM. J lost 1 base, V lost 5 bases, and 4 bases had no gene match. CDR3 in amino acids: CASSPRDSQETQYF. The CDR3 nucleotides are TGTGCCAGCAGTCCAAGGGACAGCCAAGAGACCCAGTACTTC.

This clonotype showed up just a few times. This chain's CDR3 is CAISAPPRDPYNEQFF. The CDR3 coding sequence is TGTGCCATCAGTGCGCCTCCCCGAGACCCCTACAATGAGCAGTTCTTC. The genes are TRBV10-3 and TRBJ2-1, with D uncertain. With 4 bases removed from V and 2 bases from J, the gap between germline ends came to 15 bases. The CDR3 spans 16 residues. Looked up from germline, CDR1 is ENHRY and CDR2 is SYGVKD.

This clonotype was counted a single time. The J gene is TRBJ1-2, the V gene TRBV10-3; 7 bases are shared with TRBD1. The CDR3 consists of 13 residues. Germline-derived CDR1 and CDR2 are ENHRY and SYGVKD. The V segment lost 6 bases and the J segment 5 bases; nucleotides outside the gene matches: 6. CDR3 sequence reads: CAISRDSTYGYTF. CDR3 DNA: TGTGCCATCAGCCGGGACAGTACATATGGCTACACCTTC.

The V and J genes are TRBV11-3 and TRBJ2-7; 7 positions agree with TRBD1. V lost 4 bases to trimming and J lost 0 bases; unmatched junction nucleotides: 6. The CDR3 runs 15 residues. Germline lookup yields CDR1 SGHNT and CDR2 YENEEA. As DNA, the CDR3 is TGTGCCAGCAGCTCAAAAGGGGGCCTCTCCTACGAGCAGTACTTC. It is translated as CASSSKGGLSYEQYF.

The chain uses TRBV20-1 and TRBJ2-7, with D possibly called TRBD1 or TRBD2 (5 bases each). V was clipped by 3 bases and J by 3 bases, with 21 bases between them. The CDR3 consists of 16 residues. From germline, CDR1 is DFQATT and CDR2 SNEGSKA (reference sequence). CDR3 region: CSASPPGGGKDYEQYF. DNA for the CDR3: TGCAGTGCTAGCCCACCCGGTGGGGGAAAAGACTACGAGCAGTACTTC.

This clonotype was detected only a few times. The J gene is TRBJ2-5, the V gene TRBV20-1; 10 bases fit TRBD2. Germline V gene lookup returns CDR1 DFQATT and CDR2 SNEGSKA (reference sequence). This CDR3 contains 14 residues. V was pared by 4 bases and J by 5 bases, with 7 bases of the junction left unmatched. CDR3 in DNA: TGCAGTGCTACCAGCGGGGGGGCCCCGGAGACCCAGTACTTC. Translating gives CSATSGGAPETQYF.

This clonotype was recorded a few times. V is TRBV4-1 and J is TRBJ2-1; the D is unclear. Trimming cost V 0 bases and J 7 bases, with 16 bases left between them. The germline CDR1 and CDR2 sequences are MGHRA and YSYEKL. The CDR3 runs 16 residues. The CDR3 protein is CASSQDSRQQRNEQFF. The CDR3 nucleotides are TGCGCCAGCAGCCAAGATTCGCGACAACAGAGGAATGAGCAGTTCTTC.

V and J are TRBV12-3 or TRBV12-4 and TRBJ1-5; D call uncertain. This CDR3 contains 13 residues. V lost 2 bases to trimming and J lost 6 bases, with 8 bases between them. CDR3 DNA: TGTGCCAGCAGTTTATTCCCGGGTCAGCCCCAGCATTTT. Encoded protein: CASSLFPGQPQHF.

In DNA form, the CDR3 reads TGTGCCAGCAGTAAAAGCGGACCCTCTGGGGCCAACGTCCTGACTTTC. Its protein is CASSKSGPSGANVLTF. V usage is TRBV28 and J usage is TRBJ2-6; D possibly corresponds to TRBD2 (5 bases). This CDR3 has 16 residues. Deletions cut 5 bases from V and 0 bases from J, with 11 bases between. Germline V gene data show CDR1 as MDHEN and CDR2 as SYDVKM.

V is TRBV29-1 and J is TRBJ2-3; D ambiguous. Germline-derived CDR1 and CDR2 are SQVTM and ANQGSEA. Trimming cost V 3 bases and J 5 bases, with 15 bases left between them. There are 14 residues in the CDR3. The CDR3 protein is CSVERSYGIDTQYF. CDR3 sequence (DNA): TGCAGCGTTGAGCGATCCTATGGTATAGATACGCAGTATTTT.

The chain carries TRBV29-1 and TRBJ1-1, with TRBD1 identical over 7 bases. Unmatched junction bases numbered 4, after V lost 3 bases and J lost 0 bases. Looked up from germline, CDR1 is SQVTM and CDR2 is ANQGSEA. The length of the CDR3 is 14 residues. CDR3 sequence reads: CSVDPGTVNTEAFF. CDR3 bases: TGCAGCGTTGACCCCGGGACAGTGAACACTGAAGCTTTCTTT.

This clonotype was seen only a few times. This sequence joins TRBV7-9 and TRBJ2-3; 11 bases line up with TRBD2. The germline gives CDR1 SEHNR, CDR2 FQNEAQ (reference sequence). The CDR3 covers 15 residues. Trimming removed 5 bases from V and 5 bases from J; junction bases left unmatched: 6. CDR3 sequence (DNA): TGTGCCAGCAGCCAGGGGACTAGCGGAGGAGATACGCAGTATTTT. Encoded protein: CASSQGTSGGDTQYF.

The chain joins TRBV3-1 to TRBJ2-1; 13 nucleotides line up with TRBD2. CDR1 and CDR2 from the germline V gene are LGHDT and YNNKEL (reference sequence). The CDR3 extends over 16 amino acids. The V segment lost 1 base and the J segment 7 bases; nucleotides outside the gene matches: 4. The CDR3, as DNA: TGTGCCAGCAGCCAAGTCCCGGGACTAGCGGGAAATGAGCAGTTCTTC. Translating it yields CASSQVPGLAGNEQFF.

In its sample, this clonotype was seen once. The rearrangement uses TRBV2 and TRBJ2-1, with D perhaps TRBD2 (5 bases). The CDR3 has 12 amino acids. Trimming shortened V by 4 bases and J by 15 bases, and 16 bases separated the two germline ends. CDR1 is SNHLY, CDR2 FYNNEI, per germline. CDR3: CASSGTLPPRFF. Here the CDR3 DNA reads TGTGCCAGCAGTGGGACTCTCCCTCCCAGGTTCTTC. Full variable domain (outside the CDR3, taken from reference TRBV2 and TRBJ2-1): EPEVTQTPSHQVTQMGQEVILRCVPISNHLYFYWYRQILGQKVEFLVSFYNNEISEKSEIFDDQFSVERPDGSNFTLKIRSTKLEDSAMYFCASSGTLPPRFFGPGTRLTVL.

The gene calls are TRBV10-1 and TRBJ2-7; no reliable D call. Trimming cost V 4 bases and J 3 bases, with 10 bases left between them. CDR3 size: 13 residues. Per germline, CDR1 WNHNN and CDR2 SYGVQD (reference sequence). CDR3 sequence: CASSVNANYEQYF. The CDR3 nucleotides read TGCGCCAGCAGTGTGAACGCCAACTACGAGCAGTACTTC.

This clonotype was seen more than once but under ten times. The chain has TRBV28 and TRBJ2-1, with 11 bases that match TRBD1. The CDR3 totals 16 residues. The V gene end was trimmed by 3 bases and the J gene end by 8 bases; junction bases not matched to a gene: 9. Germline V CDR1 and CDR2: MDHEN, SYDVKM. The CDR3 DNA reads TGTGCCAGCAGTTTGGGGGACAGGGGGGTTGTTCATGAGCAGTTCTTC. This codes for CASSLGDRGVVHEQFF.

The chain couples TRBV5-6 to TRBJ1-2, with 7 bases fitting TRBD1. CDR3 size: 14 residues. With 6 bases clipped from V and 8 bases from J, the junction kept 13 bases outside the gene matches. In germline, CDR1 is SGHDT, CDR2 YYEEEE. CDR3 residues: CASTPTGSPGGYTF. In nucleotides, the CDR3 is TGTGCCAGCACCCCGACAGGGAGCCCTGGCGGCTACACCTTC.

The chain carries TRBV6-5 and TRBJ2-7; 7 nucleotides agree with TRBD2. The V gene end was trimmed by 5 bases and the J gene end by 7 bases; junction bases not matched to a gene: 14. The V gene's germline CDR1 is MNHEY and CDR2 SVGAGI. The CDR3 is 15 amino acids. CDR3 sequence reads: CASSQAGTLYNEQYF. The CDR3 nucleotides read TGTGCCAGCAGTCAAGCGGGAACCCTCTACAATGAGCAGTACTTC.

This chain connects TRBV9 to TRBJ2-3; 9 bases align to TRBD2. The V segment lost 2 bases and the J segment 2 bases; nucleotides outside the gene matches: 3. The CDR3 consists of 15 residues. Germline CDR1 SGDLS, CDR2 YYNGEE. CDR3 residues: CASSVVAGDTDTQYF. The CDR3 DNA reads TGTGCCAGCAGCGTGGTAGCGGGGGACACAGATACGCAGTATTTT.

The CDR3 loop reads CASSQETGTAYEQYF. The CDR3 nucleotides are TGTGCCAGCAGCCAAGAAACGGGAACCGCGTACGAGCAGTACTTC. The chain recombines TRBV4-2 with TRBJ2-7; D is possibly TRBD2 (5 bases). V dropped 0 bases and J dropped 4 bases, with 13 bases sitting between them. The CDR3 is made up of 15 amino acids. Germline CDR1 is LGHNA and CDR2 is YNFKEQ.